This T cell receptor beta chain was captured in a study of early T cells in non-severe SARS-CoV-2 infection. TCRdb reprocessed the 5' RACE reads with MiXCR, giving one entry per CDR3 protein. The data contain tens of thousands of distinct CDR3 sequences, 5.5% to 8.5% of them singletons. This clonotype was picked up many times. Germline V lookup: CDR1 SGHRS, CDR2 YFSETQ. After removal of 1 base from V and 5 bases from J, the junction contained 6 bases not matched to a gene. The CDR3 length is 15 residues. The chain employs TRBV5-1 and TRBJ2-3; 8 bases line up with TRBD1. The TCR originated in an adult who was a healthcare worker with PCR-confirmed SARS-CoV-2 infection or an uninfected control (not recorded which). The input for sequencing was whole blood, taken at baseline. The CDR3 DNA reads TGCGCCAGCAGCTTGAGTCAGGGGGCAATAGATACGCAGTATTTT. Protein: CASSLSQGAIDTQYF.